The TCR beta chain under discussion was sequenced for a study of read filtering for tumor transcriptome and immune sequencing. Findings and limits, study-wide: Sorted CD138-negative bone marrow cells were not purified T cells.

From 400 to 450 ng of RNA, a library with molecular barcoded alpha/delta and beta/gamma adaptors was made. TCRdb re-analysed the reads in MiXCR, keeping a single row per CDR3 protein. In the table there are more than 45,000 distinct CDR3 sequences, 9% to 15% of which are singletons. Every patient had bone marrow sampled while the disease was active. Notes on this clonotype: Its antigen is not known.

V lost 3 bases and J lost 4, with 10 bases in between. Germline assignment: CDR1 SGHRS and CDR2 YFSETQ. The CDR3 covers 13 residues. This chain uses TRBV5-1 with TRBJ2-5; tentative D call: TRBD1 (6 bases). This TCR was recovered from a donor at least 40 years old with multiple myeloma. The sample comprised a population of CD138-negative cells sorted from bone marrow. The DNA of the CDR3 is TGCGCCAGCAGCTGGGACACTCGAGAGACCCAGTACTTC. Translating it yields CASSWDTRETQYF.